This record looks at one TCR beta chain sequence and its context. The target antigen is unknown. These data come from a study of T cell responses to AZD1222 COVID-19 vaccine. General study points: There were mostly white British donors and more females than males, and clonal diversity was possibly underestimated. When two AZD1222 doses had been given, Spike-specific TCR breadth and depth rose. Among spike-specific TCRs, nearly half reportedly target unmutated variant regions.

Trimming cost V 4 bases and J 3 bases; bases outside gene matches: 1. The length of the CDR3 is 13 residues. Germline V CDR1 and CDR2: SGHVS, FNYEAQ. Assay used: immunoSEQ multiplex PCR; TCRdb lists only in-frame clones, some missing. In the table there are approximately 110,000 clones, more than 75% of which are singletons. This chain connects TRBV7-6 to TRBJ1-1, with 8 bases that match TRBD1. The specimen was peripheral blood, collected on day 0 of AZD1222 vaccination. The receptor comes from an adult in good health. CDR3 bases: TGTGCCAGCAGCTCACAGGGGGACACTGAAGCTTTCTTT. It codes for CASSSQGDTEAFF.